This T cell receptor beta chain was captured in a study of HIV-infected patients and healthy controls. Note on this clonotype: What it binds is unknown.

cDNA was made from approximately 0.55 ug RNA using alpha and beta constant primers. Alpha and beta chain libraries were made separately by chain-specific third strand synthesis with multiplexing indices. TCRdb independently ran MiXCR on the 5' RACE reads; one entry per CDR3 protein. The sample holds 5,000 or so distinct CDR3 sequences, around 8% seen once. This CDR3 is built from 14 residues. Deletions cut 3 bases from V and 1 base from J, with 8 bases between. CDR1 and CDR2 (germline): LNHNV, YYDKDF (reference sequence). Regarding the study as a whole: Compared with controls, mean Gini indices were significantly raised in HIV-infected repertoires, possibly indicating oligoclonality. During therapy, HIV-associated CDR3s fell significantly in frequency, while CMV-associated CDR3s did not change significantly.

Whole blood was used without fractionation, so all unsorted peripheral T cells were included. The sample in question was blood, obtained before antiretroviral therapy. This rearrangement joins TRBV15 to TRBJ2-3; D not certain. The sequence was obtained from an adult with HIV infection. This CDR3 is CATSRESRTDTQYF. DNA of the CDR3: TGTGCCACCAGCAGGGAGTCACGCACAGATACGCAGTATTTT.